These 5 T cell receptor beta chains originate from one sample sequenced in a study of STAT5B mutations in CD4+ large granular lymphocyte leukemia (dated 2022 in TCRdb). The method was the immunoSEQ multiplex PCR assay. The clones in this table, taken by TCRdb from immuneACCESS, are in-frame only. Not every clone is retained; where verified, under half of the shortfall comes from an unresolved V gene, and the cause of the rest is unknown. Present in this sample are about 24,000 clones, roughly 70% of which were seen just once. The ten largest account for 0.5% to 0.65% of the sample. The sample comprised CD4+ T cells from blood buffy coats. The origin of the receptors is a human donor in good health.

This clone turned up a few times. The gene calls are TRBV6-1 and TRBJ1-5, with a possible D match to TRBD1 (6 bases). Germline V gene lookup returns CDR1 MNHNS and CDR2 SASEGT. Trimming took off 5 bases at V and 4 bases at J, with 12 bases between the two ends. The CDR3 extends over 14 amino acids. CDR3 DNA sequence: TGTGCCAGCAGTCTAGGACAGTTAAATCAGCCCCAGCATTTT. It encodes CASSLGQLNQPQHF.

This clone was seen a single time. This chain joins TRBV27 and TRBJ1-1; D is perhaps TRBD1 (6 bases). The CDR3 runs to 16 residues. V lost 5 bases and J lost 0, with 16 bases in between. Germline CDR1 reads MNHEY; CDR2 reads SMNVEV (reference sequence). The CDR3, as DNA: TGTGCCAGCAGTCGGGCGGGGGCAGGGCTGAACACTGAAGCTTTCTTT. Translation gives CASSRAGAGLNTEAFF.

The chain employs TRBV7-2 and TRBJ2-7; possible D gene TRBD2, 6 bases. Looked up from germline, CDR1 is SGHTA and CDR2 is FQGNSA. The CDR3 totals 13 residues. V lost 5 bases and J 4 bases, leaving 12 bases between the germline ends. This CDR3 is CASSLRDSYEQYF. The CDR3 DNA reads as TGTGCCAGCAGCCTAAGGGACTCATACGAGCAGTACTTC.

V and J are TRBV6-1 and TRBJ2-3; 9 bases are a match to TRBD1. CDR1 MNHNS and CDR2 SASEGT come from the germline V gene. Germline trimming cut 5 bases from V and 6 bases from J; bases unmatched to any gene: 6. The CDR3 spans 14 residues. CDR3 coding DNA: TGTGCCAGCAGTTGGGGACAGGGATGGGATACGCAGTATTTT. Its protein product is CASSWGQGWDTQYF.

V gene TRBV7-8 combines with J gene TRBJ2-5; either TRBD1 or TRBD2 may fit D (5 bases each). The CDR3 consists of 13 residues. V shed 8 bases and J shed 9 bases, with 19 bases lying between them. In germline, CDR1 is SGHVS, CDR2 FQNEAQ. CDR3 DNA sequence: TGTGCCAGCGAAGCCTGGGGGTGGGCGGCCCAGTACTTC. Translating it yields CASEAWGWAAQYF. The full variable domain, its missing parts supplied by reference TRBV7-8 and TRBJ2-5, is GAGVSQSPRYKVAKRGQDVALRCDPISGHVSLFWYQQALGQGPEFLTYFQNEAQLDKSGLPSDRFFAERPEGSVSTLKIQRTQQEDSAVYLCASEAWGWAAQYFGPGTRLLVL.